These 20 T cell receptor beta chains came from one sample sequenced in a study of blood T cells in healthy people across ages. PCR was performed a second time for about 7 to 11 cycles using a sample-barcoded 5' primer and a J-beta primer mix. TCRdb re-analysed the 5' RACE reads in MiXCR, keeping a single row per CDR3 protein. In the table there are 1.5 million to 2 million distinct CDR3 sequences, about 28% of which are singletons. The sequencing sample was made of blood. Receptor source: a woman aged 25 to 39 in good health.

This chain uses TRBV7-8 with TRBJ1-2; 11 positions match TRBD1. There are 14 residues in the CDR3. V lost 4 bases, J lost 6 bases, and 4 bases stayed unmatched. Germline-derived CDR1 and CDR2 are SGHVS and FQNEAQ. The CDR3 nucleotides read TGTGCCAGCAGCTCCCGGGACAGGGGGGATGGCTACACCTTC. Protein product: CASSSRDRGDGYTF.

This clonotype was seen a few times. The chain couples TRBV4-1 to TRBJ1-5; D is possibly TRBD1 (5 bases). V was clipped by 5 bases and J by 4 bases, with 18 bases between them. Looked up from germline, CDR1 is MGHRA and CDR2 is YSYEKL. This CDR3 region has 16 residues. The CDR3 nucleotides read TGCGCCAGCAGCACCCACGGTATGGGGGGGAATCAGCCCCAGCATTTT. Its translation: CASSTHGMGGNQPQHF.

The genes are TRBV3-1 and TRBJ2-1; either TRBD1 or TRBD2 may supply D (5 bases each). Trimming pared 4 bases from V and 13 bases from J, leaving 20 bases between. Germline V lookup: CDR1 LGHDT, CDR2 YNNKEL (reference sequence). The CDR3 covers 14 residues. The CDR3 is CASSRQGAKNIQFF. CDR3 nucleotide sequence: TGTGCCAGCAGCCGCCAGGGAGCCAAAAACATTCAGTTCTTC.

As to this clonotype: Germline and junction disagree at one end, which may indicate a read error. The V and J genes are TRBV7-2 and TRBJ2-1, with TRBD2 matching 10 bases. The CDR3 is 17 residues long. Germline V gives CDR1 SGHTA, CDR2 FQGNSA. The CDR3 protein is CASSAISGGISYNGQFF. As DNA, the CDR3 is TGTGCCAGCAGCGCGATTAGCGGGGGGATCTCCTACAATGGGCAGTTCTTC. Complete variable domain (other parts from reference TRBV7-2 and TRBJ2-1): GAGVSQSPSNKVTEKGKDVELRCDPISGHTALYWYRQSLGQGLEFLIYFQGNSAPDKSGLPSDRFSAERTGGSVSTLTIQRTQQEDSAVYLCASSAISGGISYNGQFFGPGTRLTVL.

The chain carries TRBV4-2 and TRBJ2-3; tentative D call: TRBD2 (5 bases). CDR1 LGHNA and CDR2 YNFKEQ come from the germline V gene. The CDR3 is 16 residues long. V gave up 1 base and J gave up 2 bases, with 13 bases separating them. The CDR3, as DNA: TGTGCCAGCAGCCAAGGCGGGCCAGTCGTCACAGATACGCAGTATTTT. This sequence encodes CASSQGGPVVTDTQYF.

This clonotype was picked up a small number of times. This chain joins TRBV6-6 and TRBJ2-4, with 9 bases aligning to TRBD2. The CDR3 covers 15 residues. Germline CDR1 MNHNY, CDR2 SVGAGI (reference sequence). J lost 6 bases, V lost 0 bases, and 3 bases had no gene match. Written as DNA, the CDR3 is TGTGCCAGCAGTTACTCAGAAGCGGGAGGAAACATTCAGTACTTC. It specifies CASSYSEAGGNIQYF.

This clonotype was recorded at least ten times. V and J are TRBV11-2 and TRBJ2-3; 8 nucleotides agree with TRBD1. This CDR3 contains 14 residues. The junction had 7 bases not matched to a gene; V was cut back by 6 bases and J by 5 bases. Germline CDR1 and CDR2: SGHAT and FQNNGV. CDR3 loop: CASRTDRVLDTQYF. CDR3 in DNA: TGTGCCAGCAGGACGGACAGGGTACTAGATACGCAGTATTTT.

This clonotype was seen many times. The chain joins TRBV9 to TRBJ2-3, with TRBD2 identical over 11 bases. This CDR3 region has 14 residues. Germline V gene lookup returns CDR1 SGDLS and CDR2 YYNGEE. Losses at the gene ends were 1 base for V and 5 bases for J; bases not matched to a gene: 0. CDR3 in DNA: TGTGCCAGCAGCGTAACTAGCGGGAGAGATACGCAGTATTTT. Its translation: CASSVTSGRDTQYF.

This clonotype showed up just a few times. This chain's CDR3 is CASTSREEQYF. CDR3 sequence (DNA): TGTGCCAGCACCTCCCGGGAGGAGCAGTACTTC. The J gene is TRBJ2-7, the V gene TRBV2, with D possibly TRBD2 on 6 matching bases. Germline CDR1 reads SNHLY; CDR2 reads FYNNEI. The germline V and J ends were trimmed by 7 bases and 7 bases, with 11 bases remaining between them. CDR3 length: 11 amino acids.

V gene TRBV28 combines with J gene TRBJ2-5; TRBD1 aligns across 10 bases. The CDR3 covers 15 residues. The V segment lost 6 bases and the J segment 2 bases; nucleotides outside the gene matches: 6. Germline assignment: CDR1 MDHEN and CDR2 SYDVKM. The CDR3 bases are TGTGCCAGCAGAAGGACAGGGGGGTGGCAAGAGACCCAGTACTTC. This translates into CASRRTGGWQETQYF.

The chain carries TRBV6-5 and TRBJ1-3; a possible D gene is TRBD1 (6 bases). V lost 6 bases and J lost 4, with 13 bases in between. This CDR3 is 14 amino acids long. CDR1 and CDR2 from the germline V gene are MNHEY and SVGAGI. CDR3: CASRAQGTGNTIYF. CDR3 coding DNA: TGTGCCAGCAGGGCCCAGGGGACCGGAAACACCATATATTTT.

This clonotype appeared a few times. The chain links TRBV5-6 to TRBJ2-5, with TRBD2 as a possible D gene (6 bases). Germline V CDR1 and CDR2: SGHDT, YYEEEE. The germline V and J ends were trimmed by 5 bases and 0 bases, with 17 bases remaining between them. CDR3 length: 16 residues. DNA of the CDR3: TGTGCCAGCAGTCCCGAGCAGCTAGCGTACCAAGAGACCCAGTACTTC. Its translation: CASSPEQLAYQETQYF.

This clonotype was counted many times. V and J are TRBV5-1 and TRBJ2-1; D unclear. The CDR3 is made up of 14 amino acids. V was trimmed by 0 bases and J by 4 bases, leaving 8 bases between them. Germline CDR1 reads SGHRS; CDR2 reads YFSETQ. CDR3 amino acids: CASSLEQPYNEQFF. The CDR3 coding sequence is TGCGCCAGCAGCTTGGAACAGCCTTACAATGAGCAGTTCTTC.

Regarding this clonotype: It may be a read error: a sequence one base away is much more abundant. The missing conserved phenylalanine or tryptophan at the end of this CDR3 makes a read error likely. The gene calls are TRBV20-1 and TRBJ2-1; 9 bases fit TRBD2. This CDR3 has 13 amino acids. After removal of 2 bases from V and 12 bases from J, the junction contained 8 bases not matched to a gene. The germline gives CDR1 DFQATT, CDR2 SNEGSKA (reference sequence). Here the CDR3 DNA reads TGCAGTGCTAGAAATCCCGGGACTAGCTCGCAGTTCTTG. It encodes CSARNPGTSSQFL.

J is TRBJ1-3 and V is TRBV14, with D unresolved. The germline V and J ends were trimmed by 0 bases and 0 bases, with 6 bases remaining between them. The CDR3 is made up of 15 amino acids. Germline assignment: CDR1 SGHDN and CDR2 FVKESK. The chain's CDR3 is CASSQDMYSGNTIYF. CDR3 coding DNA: TGTGCCAGCAGCCAAGATATGTACTCTGGAAACACCATATATTTT.

For the CDR3, the DNA is TGTGCCAGCAGTTACGGAGTCGGACAGGGGGTTCTGTATAGCAATCAGCCCCAGCATTTT. This sequence encodes CASSYGVGQGVLYSNQPQHF. The chain joins TRBV6-5 to TRBJ1-5, with 10 bases matching TRBD1. The J segment lost 0 bases and the V segment lost 2 bases, leaving 13 bases of the junction unmatched. The CDR3 has 20 amino acids. The germline CDR1 and CDR2 sequences are MNHEY and SVGAGI.

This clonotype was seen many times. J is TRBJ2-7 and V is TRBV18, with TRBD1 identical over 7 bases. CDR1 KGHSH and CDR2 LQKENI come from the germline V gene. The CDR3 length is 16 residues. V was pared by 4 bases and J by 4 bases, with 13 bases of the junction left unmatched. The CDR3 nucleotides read TGTGCCAGCTCACTACAAACCGGGACAGCCGTTTACGAGCAGTACTTC. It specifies CASSLQTGTAVYEQYF.

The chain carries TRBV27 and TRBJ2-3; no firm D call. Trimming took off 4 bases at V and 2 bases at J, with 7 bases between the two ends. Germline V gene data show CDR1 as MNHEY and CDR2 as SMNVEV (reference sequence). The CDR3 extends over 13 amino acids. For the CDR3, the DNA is TGTGCCAGCAGTTACGGCGTCACAGATACGCAGTATTTT. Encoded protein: CASSYGVTDTQYF.

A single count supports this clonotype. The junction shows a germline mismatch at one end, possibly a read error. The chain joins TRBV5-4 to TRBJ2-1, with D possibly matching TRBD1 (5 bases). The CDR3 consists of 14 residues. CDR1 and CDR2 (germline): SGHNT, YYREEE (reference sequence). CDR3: CVSSYSQAYNEQFF. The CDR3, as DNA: TGTGTCAGCAGCTACTCACAGGCGTACAATGAGCAGTTCTTC.

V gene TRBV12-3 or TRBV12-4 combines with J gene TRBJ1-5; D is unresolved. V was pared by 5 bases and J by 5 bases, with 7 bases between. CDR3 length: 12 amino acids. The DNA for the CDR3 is TGTGCCAGCAGTAATGGGGATCAGCCCCAGCATTTT. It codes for CASSNGDQPQHF.